These 22 T cell receptor beta chains were sequenced from one sample in a study of blood T cell repertoires in COVID-19. TCRdb's table, derived via immunoSEQ multiplex PCR, lists solely in-frame clones and lacks some. The repertoire holds fewer than 200,000 clones, 81% seen once, with around 6% in the top ten. The sample comprised PBMCs or T cells enriched from blood (not recorded which). The receptors originated from a middle-aged woman with acute COVID-19.

The V and J genes are TRBV5-1 and TRBJ1-5, with TRBD1 identical over 7 bases. Trimming took 0 bases from V and 11 from J; bases not matched to a gene: 5. This CDR3 is built from 13 residues. Germline loops: CDR1 SGHRS, CDR2 YFSETQ. The CDR3 coding sequence is TGCGCCAGCAGCTTGGCTGAGGGGGCAGCCCAGCATTTT. It specifies CASSLAEGAAQHF.

This clone was detected a few times. The chain joins TRBV6-4 to TRBJ2-7; TRBD2 might be the D (6 bases). Trimming took off 2 bases at V and 1 base at J, with 18 bases between the two ends. The CDR3 runs 17 residues. Germline-derived CDR1 and CDR2 are MRHNA and SNTAGT. Here the CDR3 reads CASSDAAEGRTSYEQYV. The CDR3 DNA reads TGTGCCAGCAGTGACGCAGCGGAGGGCAGGACTTCCTACGAGCAGTACGTC.

The V and J genes are TRBV19 and TRBJ2-1; 10 nucleotides line up with TRBD2. Germline CDR1 is LNHDA and CDR2 is SQIVND (reference sequence). V shed 5 bases, J shed 6 bases, and the junction held 7 bases outside the gene matches. The CDR3 loop spans 15 amino acids. In DNA form, the CDR3 reads TGTGCCAGTAGTTTGGGTCTAGCGGGAGCCAATGAGCAGTTCTTC. Its protein is CASSLGLAGANEQFF.

This clone was counted between two and nine times. The chain carries TRBV5-1 and TRBJ1-2; no reliable D call. Trimming left V 0 bases short and J 4 bases short, with 13 bases between. This CDR3 is 15 amino acids long. Germline CDR1 and CDR2: SGHRS and YFSETQ. This CDR3 is CASSLDGSGRYGYTF. The CDR3 DNA reads as TGCGCCAGCAGCTTGGACGGGTCCGGTCGCTATGGCTACACCTTC. The variable domain in full, completed from reference TRBV5-1 and TRBJ1-2, reads KAGVTQTPRYLIKTRGQQVTLSCSPISGHRSVSWYQQTPGQGLQFLFEYFSETQRNKGNFPGRFSGRQFSNSRSEMNVSTLELGDSALYLCASSLDGSGRYGYTFGSGTRLTVV.

The chain recombines TRBV7-9 with TRBJ2-4; 8 bases match TRBD2. This CDR3 is 15 amino acids long. CDR1 and CDR2 (germline): SEHNR, FQNEAQ (reference sequence). J was trimmed by 5 bases and V by 5 bases; bases with no gene match: 8. The CDR3 DNA sequence: TGTGCCAGCAGCCCCCCGGGGCGGGAGGAAAACATTCAGTACTTC. It codes for CASSPPGREENIQYF.

This rearrangement joins TRBV2 to TRBJ2-3, with TRBD2 matching 16 bases. Germline V lookup: CDR1 SNHLY, CDR2 FYNNEI. The CDR3 is 16 amino acids. The V gene end was trimmed by 8 bases and the J gene end by 6 bases; junction bases not matched to a gene: 8. CDR3 sequence (DNA): TGTGCCAGCGCGACGGGACTAGCGGGAGGGGGGGATACGCAGTATTTT. This translates into CASATGLAGGGDTQYF.

V gene TRBV7-3 combines with J gene TRBJ1-1, with a possible D match to TRBD1 (5 bases). This CDR3 is 15 amino acids long. The germline CDR1 and CDR2 sequences are SGHTA and FQGTGA. V lost 0 bases and J 3 bases, leaving 11 bases between the germline ends. For the CDR3, the DNA is TGTGCCAGCAGCTTAACTGCAGGGACTTACACTGAAGCTTTCTTT. It yields the protein CASSLTAGTYTEAFF.

This clone was found a few times. J is TRBJ2-5 and V is TRBV7-3; 14 bases line up with TRBD2. J was trimmed by 1 base and V by 4 bases; bases with no gene match: 8. Germline values: CDR1 SGHTA, CDR2 FQGTGA. The CDR3 runs 18 residues. The CDR3: CASSSGLAGGPTQETQYF. As DNA, the CDR3 is TGTGCCAGCAGCTCCGGACTAGCGGGAGGCCCGACCCAAGAGACCCAGTACTTC.

J is TRBJ1-1 and V is TRBV5-1; D is possibly TRBD1 (6 bases). Germline loops: CDR1 SGHRS, CDR2 YFSETQ. V was pared by 4 bases and J by 3 bases, with 16 bases between. The CDR3 is 15 amino acids. The CDR3 sequence: CASSAKTGSYTEAFF. The CDR3 nucleotides read TGCGCCAGCAGCGCGAAGACAGGATCCTACACTGAAGCTTTCTTT.

The gene calls are TRBV7-9 and TRBJ2-4, with D possibly TRBD2 on 6 matching bases. Trimming removed 1 base at V and 9 bases at J, with 13 bases between. This CDR3 has 14 residues. From germline, CDR1 is SEHNR and CDR2 FQNEAQ (reference sequence). CDR3 coding DNA: TGTGCCAGCAGCTTAGAGGGAGGATGGGGCATTCAGTACTTC. Protein sequence: CASSLEGGWGIQYF.

The rearrangement uses TRBV5-1 and TRBJ2-1; TRBD2 matches at 10 bases. This CDR3 is built from 17 residues. Germline trimming cut 2 bases from V and 4 bases from J; bases unmatched to any gene: 9. Per germline, CDR1 SGHRS and CDR2 YFSETQ. CDR3 sequence (DNA): TGCGCCAGCAGCTTTGAGTCAGCGGGAGGGAGGTACAATGAGCAGTTCTTC. It codes for CASSFESAGGRYNEQFF.

The V gene is TRBV29-1, the J gene TRBJ1-1, with D maybe TRBD1 (6 bases). This CDR3 is built from 12 residues. Germline V gives CDR1 SQVTM, CDR2 ANQGSEA. V was cut by 7 bases and J by 1 base, with 10 bases left in between. The CDR3: CSGPRGNTEAFF. CDR3 bases: TGCAGCGGTCCCAGGGGGAACACTGAAGCTTTCTTT.

The chain combines TRBV7-3 with TRBJ2-3; possible D gene TRBD2, 6 bases. Trimming removed 2 bases from V and 9 bases from J, with 18 bases in between. Germline V CDR1 and CDR2: SGHTA, FQGTGA. The CDR3 is 15 residues long. The CDR3 DNA sequence: TGTGCCAGCAGCTTAGAAGAGGGACTGCTGTACACGCAGTATTTT. This translates into CASSLEEGLLYTQYF.

The CDR3, as DNA: TGCGCCAGCAGCCCCGGAGGGGGCCGGAACACTGAAGCTTTCTTT. Translated, it gives CASSPGGGRNTEAFF. This chain joins TRBV5-1 and TRBJ1-1, with 7 bases lining up with TRBD1. Trimming at V came to 4 bases and at J to 1 base, leaving 7 bases not matched to a gene. This CDR3 contains 15 residues. Looked up from germline, CDR1 is SGHRS and CDR2 is YFSETQ. The entire variable domain, with the rest obtained from reference TRBV5-1 and TRBJ1-1, is as follows: KAGVTQTPRYLIKTRGQQVTLSCSPISGHRSVSWYQQTPGQGLQFLFEYFSETQRNKGNFPGRFSGRQFSNSRSEMNVSTLELGDSALYLCASSPGGGRNTEAFFGQGTRLTVV.

This clone was seen once. This chain uses TRBV18 with TRBJ2-5; 7 bases fit TRBD2. Per the germline V gene, CDR1 is KGHSH and CDR2 is LQKENI. The CDR3 is made up of 17 amino acids. The junction had 12 bases not matched to a gene; V was cut back by 3 bases and J by 2 bases. CDR3 sequence: CASSPTRRGGGQETQYF. CDR3 sequence (DNA): TGTGCCAGCTCACCTACGAGACGTGGGGGGGGTCAAGAGACCCAGTACTTC.

The V and J genes are TRBV11-3 and TRBJ2-1; D is perhaps TRBD1 (5 bases). Trimming removed 5 bases at V and 5 bases at J, with 10 bases between. The CDR3 is 13 amino acids. Germline CDR1 SGHNT, CDR2 YENEEA. The CDR3 protein is CASSPTVNNEQFF. The CDR3 DNA is TGTGCCAGCAGCCCGACAGTTAACAATGAGCAGTTCTTC.

V usage is TRBV10-1 and J usage is TRBJ2-3; possible D gene TRBD2, 6 bases. The length of the CDR3 is 15 residues. Germline CDR1 and CDR2: WNHNN and SYGVQD (reference sequence). V was shortened by 4 bases and J by 0 bases, with 11 bases between the two germline ends. The DNA for the CDR3 is TGCGCCAGCAGTGCTTCTAGCGCCAGCACAGATACGCAGTATTTT. This encodes CASSASSASTDTQYF.

The rearrangement links TRBV3-1 (or the pseudogene TRBV3-2) to TRBJ1-2; D unresolved. Germline values: CDR1 LGHDT, CDR2 YNNKEL (reference sequence). The CDR3 loop spans 13 amino acids. V shed 1 base and J shed 5 bases, with 8 bases lying between them. The CDR3 protein is CASSQGLRYGYTF. Written as DNA, the CDR3 is TGTGCCAGCAGCCAAGGTCTGCGGTATGGCTACACCTTC.

The gene calls are TRBV4-1 and TRBJ1-2, with D possibly matching TRBD1 (5 bases). Trimming removed 1 base from V and 9 bases from J, with 12 bases in between. The CDR3 has 13 amino acids. CDR1 and CDR2 (germline): MGHRA, YSYEKL. The CDR3 spells CASSQGWRGSYTF. The CDR3 nucleotides are TGCGCCAGCAGCCAAGGCTGGAGGGGAAGCTACACCTTC.

This clone was counted between two and nine times. The chain is built from TRBV30 and TRBJ2-1; no definite D call. The CDR3 is 13 amino acids. V lost 5 bases, J lost 8 bases, and 16 bases lay in between. Germline-derived CDR1 and CDR2 are GTSNPN and SVGIG (reference sequence). The chain's CDR3 is CAWALTHTHEQFF. In nucleotides, the CDR3 is TGTGCCTGGGCCCTGACTCACACCCATGAGCAGTTCTTC.

The chain is built from TRBV14 and TRBJ2-3, with 12 bases identical to TRBD2. The germline gives CDR1 SGHDN, CDR2 FVKESK. V shed 4 bases and J 4 bases; nucleotides not matched to a gene: 9. The CDR3 is 17 residues long. The CDR3 spells CASSLQTSGRISDTQYF. The CDR3 DNA reads TGTGCCAGCAGCCTCCAGACTAGCGGGAGAATTTCAGATACGCAGTATTTT. Complete variable domain (other parts from reference TRBV14 and TRBJ2-3): EAGVTQFPSHSVIEKGQTVTLRCDPISGHDNLYWYRRVMGKEIKFLLHFVKESKQDESGMPNNRFLAERTGGTYSTLKVQPAELEDSGVYFCASSLQTSGRISDTQYFGPGTRLTVL.

V is TRBV23-1 and J is TRBJ2-2; 14 bases are a match to TRBD2. TRBV23-1 is identified as an open reading frame with a role that is uncertain. The CDR3 covers 18 residues. V shed 11 bases and J 4 bases; nucleotides not matched to a gene: 15. Here the CDR3 DNA reads TGCGCCCCAGGGCCGGGACTAGCGGGAGTGGCGACCACCGGGGAGCTGTTTTTT. This codes for CAPGPGLAGVATTGELFF.